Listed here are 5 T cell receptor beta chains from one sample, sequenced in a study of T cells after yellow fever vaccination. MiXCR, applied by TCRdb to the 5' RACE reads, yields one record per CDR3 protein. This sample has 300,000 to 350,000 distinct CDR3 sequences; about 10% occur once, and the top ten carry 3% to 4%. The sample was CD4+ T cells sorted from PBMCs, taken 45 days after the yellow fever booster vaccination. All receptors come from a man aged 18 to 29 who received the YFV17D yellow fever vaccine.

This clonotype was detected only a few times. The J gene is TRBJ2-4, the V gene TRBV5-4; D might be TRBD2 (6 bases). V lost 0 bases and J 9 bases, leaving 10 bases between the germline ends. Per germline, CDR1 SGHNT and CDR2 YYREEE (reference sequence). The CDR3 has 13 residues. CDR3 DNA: TGTGCCAGCAGCTTGGACCTCGGGAGCATTCAGTACTTC. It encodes CASSLDLGSIQYF.

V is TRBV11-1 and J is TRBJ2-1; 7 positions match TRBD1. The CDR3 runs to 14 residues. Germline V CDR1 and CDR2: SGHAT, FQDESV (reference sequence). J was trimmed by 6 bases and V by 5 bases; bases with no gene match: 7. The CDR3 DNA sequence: TGTGCCAGCAGCCTTGACAGGGCCCGCAATGAGCAGTTCTTC. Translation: CASSLDRARNEQFF.

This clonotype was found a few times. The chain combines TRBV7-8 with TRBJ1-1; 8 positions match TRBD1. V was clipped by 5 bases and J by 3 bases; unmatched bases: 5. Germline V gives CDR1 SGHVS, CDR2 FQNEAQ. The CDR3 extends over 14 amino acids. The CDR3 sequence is CASSKTGVDTEAFF. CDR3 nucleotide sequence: TGTGCCAGCAGCAAGACAGGGGTAGACACTGAAGCTTTCTTT.

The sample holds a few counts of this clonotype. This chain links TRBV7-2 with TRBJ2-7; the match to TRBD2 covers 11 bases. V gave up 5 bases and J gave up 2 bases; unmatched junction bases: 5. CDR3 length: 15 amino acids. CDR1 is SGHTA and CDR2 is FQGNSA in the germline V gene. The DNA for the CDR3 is TGTGCCAGCAGCACTAGCGGGGGCTCAACCTACGAGCAGTACTTC. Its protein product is CASSTSGGSTYEQYF. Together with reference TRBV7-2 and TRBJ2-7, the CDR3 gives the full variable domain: GAGVSQSPSNKVTEKGKDVELRCDPISGHTALYWYRQSLGQGLEFLIYFQGNSAPDKSGLPSDRFSAERTGGSVSTLTIQRTQQEDSAVYLCASSTSGGSTYEQYFGPGTRLTVT.

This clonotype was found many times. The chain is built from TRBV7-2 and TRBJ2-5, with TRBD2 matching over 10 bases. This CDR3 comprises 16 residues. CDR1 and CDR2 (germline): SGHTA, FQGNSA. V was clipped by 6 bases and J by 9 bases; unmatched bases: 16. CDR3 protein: CASSYTGTSDSSAQYF. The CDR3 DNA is TGTGCCAGCAGTTATACCGGGACTAGCGACAGTTCGGCCCAGTACTTC.